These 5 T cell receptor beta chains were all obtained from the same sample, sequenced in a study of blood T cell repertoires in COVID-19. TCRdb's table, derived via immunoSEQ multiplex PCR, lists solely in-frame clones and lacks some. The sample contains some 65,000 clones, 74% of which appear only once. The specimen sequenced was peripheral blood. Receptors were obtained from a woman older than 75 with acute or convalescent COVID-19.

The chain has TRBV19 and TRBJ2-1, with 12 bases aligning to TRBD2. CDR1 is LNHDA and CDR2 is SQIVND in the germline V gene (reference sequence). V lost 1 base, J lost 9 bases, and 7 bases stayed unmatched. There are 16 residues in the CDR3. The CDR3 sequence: CASSIVALAGGAEQFF. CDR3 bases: TGTGCCAGTAGTATAGTAGCACTAGCGGGAGGAGCTGAGCAGTTCTTC.

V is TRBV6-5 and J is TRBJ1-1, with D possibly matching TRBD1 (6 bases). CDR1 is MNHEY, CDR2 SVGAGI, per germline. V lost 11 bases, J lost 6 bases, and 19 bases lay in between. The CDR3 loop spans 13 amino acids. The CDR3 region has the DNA TGTGCCGTAAACAAACAGGGAGGGGCTGAAGCTTTCTTT. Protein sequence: CAVNKQGGAEAFF.

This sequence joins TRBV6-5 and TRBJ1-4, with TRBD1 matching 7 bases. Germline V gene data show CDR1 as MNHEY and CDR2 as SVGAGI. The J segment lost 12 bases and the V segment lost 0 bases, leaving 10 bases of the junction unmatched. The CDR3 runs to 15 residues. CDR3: CASSYSRQGQFELFF. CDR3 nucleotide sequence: TGTGCCAGCAGTTACTCCAGGCAGGGACAGTTCGAACTGTTTTTT.

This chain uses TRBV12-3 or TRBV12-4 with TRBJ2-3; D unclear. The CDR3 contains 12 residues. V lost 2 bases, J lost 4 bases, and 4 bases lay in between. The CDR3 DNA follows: TGTGCCAGCAGTTTACGTCCAGATACGCAGTATTTT. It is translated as CASSLRPDTQYF.

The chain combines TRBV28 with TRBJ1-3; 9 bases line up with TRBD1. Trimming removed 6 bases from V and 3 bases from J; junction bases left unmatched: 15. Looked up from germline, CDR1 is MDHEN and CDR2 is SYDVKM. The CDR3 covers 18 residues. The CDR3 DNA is TGTGCCAGCAGACCGGGACAGGGACAGGGCTTGGTTGGAAACACCATATATTTT. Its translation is CASRPGQGQGLVGNTIYF.